The rows below give T cell receptor beta chains drawn from one sample of a study of T cell responses to AZD1222 COVID-19 vaccine. Only in-frame clones appear in the TCRdb table, and some are missing; sequencing was by immunoSEQ multiplex PCR. In the table there are about 120,000 clones, roughly 90% of which are singletons. Sample: peripheral blood, taken on day 0 of AZD1222 vaccination. The receptors stem from an adult in good health. CDR3s include the opening cysteine and the closing phenylalanine or tryptophan.

TRBJ2-1	TRBV5-8	CASSLRDRAGNEQFF
TRBJ1-1	TRBV5-5	CASSFGNTEAFF
TRBJ2-2	TRBV28	CASSFWTQLTGELFF
TRBJ1-1	TRBV10-3	CAISETGTDTEAFF
TRBJ2-5	TRBV2	CASSEDRGPQETQYF
TRBJ1-2	TRBV5-1	CASSLSRAYGYTF
TRBJ1-1	TRBV14	CASSPYKGHQNTEAFF
TRBJ1-2	TRBV5-4	CASSGQAKMVNFYGYTF
TRBJ1-2	TRBV4-1	CAGSLFPGQEGYGYTF
TRBJ2-1	TRBV5-1	CASSFLSAEPGEQFF
TRBJ2-1	TRBV7-3	CASSAPGLVNNEQFF
TRBJ2-7	TRBV3-1/TRBV3-2	CASSSTTGLASYEQYF
TRBJ1-4	TRBV27	CASSLVGSNEKLFF
TRBJ1-6	TRBV5-1	CASSLVPGAGSPLHF